Listed below are T cell receptor beta chains from one sample, sequenced in a study of cytomegalovirus exposure and HLA in healthy donors. Sequenced by immunoSEQ multiplex PCR; TCRdb stores in-frame clones only, minus some. The data contain around 150,000 clones, under 10% of them singletons. Material: PBMCs. These receptors originate from a woman between 40 and 50 years old in good health and CMV-seropositive. CDR3s include the opening cysteine and the closing phenylalanine or tryptophan. Each record gives: clone size, J gene, V gene, CDR3 protein. Only part of the rows carry a size: once, few, many, or a class if the clone is expanded.

. | TRBJ2-7 | TRBV10-3 | CAISGRTSGGPNTYEQYF
few | TRBJ2-1 | TRBV7-6 | CASSPVEAGRSYNEQFF
few | TRBJ1-5 | TRBV6-1 | CATVEVYRNQPQHF
few | TRBJ1-6 | TRBV9 | CASSATGADSPLHF
few | TRBJ1-5 | TRBV2 | CASSDQGLLNQPQHF
. | TRBJ2-5 | TRBV5-5 | CASSLSTGMSETQYF
. | TRBJ2-2 | TRBV5-1 | CASSLGAQTGTGELFF
few | TRBJ2-3 | TRBV19 | CASTGQGVRADTQYF
. | TRBJ2-1 | TRBV7-2 | CASSSRVVHNEQFF
few | TRBJ2-3 | TRBV5-1 | CASSYDSRTGATQYF
few | TRBJ2-3 | TRBV6-6 | CASSTGGAGTDTQYF
few | TRBJ2-7 | TRBV5-1 | CASSLRGPPYEQYF
. | TRBJ2-3 | TRBV19 | CASSIEAGGATQYF
. | TRBJ1-6 | TRBV5-1 | CASSLDALDTGSPLHF
. | TRBJ1-1 | TRBV6-1 | CASRGSGIAEAFF
. | TRBJ2-7 | TRBV23-1 | CASGQGGIYEQYF
few | TRBJ2-1 | TRBV6-6 | CASSYSRAGTEQFF
. | TRBJ2-7 | TRBV13 | CASSDGTGGTYEQYF
few | TRBJ2-7 | TRBV6-5 | CASSSSGGGIEQYF
. | TRBJ1-5 | TRBV5-1 | CASSLTGSNQPQHF
. | TRBJ2-7 | TRBV5-1 | CASSLGQGAQKQYF
few | TRBJ1-1 | TRBV7-2 | CASSLGQANTEAFF
. | TRBJ2-7 | TRBV7-9 | CASAQTGTRPYEQYF
. | TRBJ1-2 | TRBV10-3 | CAISADRDGDGYTF
few | TRBJ2-5 | TRBV18 | CASSPPPGRETQYF
. | TRBJ1-2 | TRBV4-2 | CASSLRGTGEGNYGYTF
few | TRBJ1-5 | TRBV9 | CASSAGGGEGGNQPQHF
many | TRBJ1-6 | TRBV2 | CASGRQGFYNSPLHF